The source of this TCR beta chain is a study of CD8+ T cells in alopecia areata. Looking at the study overall: It was oral tofacitinib, at 5 to 10 mg twice daily, that treated patients received.

cDNA reverse transcribed from extracted RNA served as the sequencing template. The method was immunoSEQ multiplex PCR; TCRdb's version includes in-frame clones alone and lacks a portion of them. The table lists around 250,000 clones, 65% to 70% of them singletons. V dropped 2 bases and J dropped 2 bases, with 10 bases sitting between them. The CDR3 runs to 14 residues. Germline CDR1 and CDR2: GTSNPN and SVGIG (reference sequence). Regarding the study as a whole: Across lesional scalp, and particularly alopecia totalis/universalis, clonality surpassed that of normal scalp.

This clone was detected only a few times. Antigen specificity is unknown. The TCR comes from a human donor with alopecia areata. This chain joins TRBV30 and TRBJ2-1, with D possibly matching TRBD2 (5 bases). The sample in question was CD4+ T cells sorted from blood, obtained at week 0. CDR3 sequence reads: CAWSPGLTYNEQFF. The CDR3 nucleotides are TGTGCCTGGAGTCCCGGACTGACCTACAATGAGCAGTTCTTC.